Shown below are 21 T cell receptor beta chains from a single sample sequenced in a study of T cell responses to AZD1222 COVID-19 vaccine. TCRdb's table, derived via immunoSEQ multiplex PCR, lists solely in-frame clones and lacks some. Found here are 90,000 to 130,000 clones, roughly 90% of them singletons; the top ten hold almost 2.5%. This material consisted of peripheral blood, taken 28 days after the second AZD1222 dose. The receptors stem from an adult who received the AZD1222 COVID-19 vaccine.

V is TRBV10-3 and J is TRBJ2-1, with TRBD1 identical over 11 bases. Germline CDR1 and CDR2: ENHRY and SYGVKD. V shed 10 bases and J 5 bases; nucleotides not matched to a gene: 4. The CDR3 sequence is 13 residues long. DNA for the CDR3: TGTGCCAACGGACAGGGGGCTAACAATGAGCAGTTCTTC. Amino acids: CANGQGANNEQFF.

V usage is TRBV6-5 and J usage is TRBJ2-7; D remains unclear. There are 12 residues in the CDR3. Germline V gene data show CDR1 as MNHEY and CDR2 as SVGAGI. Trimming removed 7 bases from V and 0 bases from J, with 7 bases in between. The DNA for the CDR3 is TGTGCCAGCAATTCGAACTCCTACGAGCAGTACTTC. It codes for CASNSNSYEQYF.

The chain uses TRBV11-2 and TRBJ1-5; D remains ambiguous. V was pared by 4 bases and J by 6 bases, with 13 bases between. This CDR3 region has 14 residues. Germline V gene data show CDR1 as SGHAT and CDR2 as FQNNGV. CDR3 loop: CASSSLEEGQPQHF. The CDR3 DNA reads TGTGCCAGCAGCTCCCTGGAGGAAGGTCAGCCCCAGCATTTT.

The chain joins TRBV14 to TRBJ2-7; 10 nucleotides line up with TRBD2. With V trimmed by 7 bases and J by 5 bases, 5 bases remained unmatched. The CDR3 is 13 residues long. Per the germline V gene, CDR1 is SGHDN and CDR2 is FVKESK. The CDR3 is CASKASGGNEQYF. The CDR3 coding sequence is TGTGCCAGCAAGGCTAGCGGGGGAAACGAGCAGTACTTC.

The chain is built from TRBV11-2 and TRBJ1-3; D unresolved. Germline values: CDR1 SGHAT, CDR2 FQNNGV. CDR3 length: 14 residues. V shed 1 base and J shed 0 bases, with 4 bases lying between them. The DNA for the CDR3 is TGTGCCAGCAGCTTAGGTCTCTCTGGAAACACCATATATTTT. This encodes CASSLGLSGNTIYF.

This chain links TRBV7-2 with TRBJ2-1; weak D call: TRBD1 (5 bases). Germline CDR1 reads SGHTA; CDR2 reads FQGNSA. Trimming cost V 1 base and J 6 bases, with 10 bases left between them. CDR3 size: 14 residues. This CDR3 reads CASSLGTPANEQFF. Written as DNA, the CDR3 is TGTGCCAGCAGCTTAGGGACACCCGCCAATGAGCAGTTCTTC.

CDR3: CASSLDGPTSVFF. Here the CDR3 DNA reads TGTGCCAGCAGCTTAGACGGTCCCACTTCCGTTTTCTTT. The chain carries TRBV11-3 and TRBJ1-1; D unclear. V was pared by 0 bases and J by 13 bases, with 15 bases between. Germline values: CDR1 SGHNT, CDR2 YENEEA. The CDR3 consists of 13 residues.

CDR3 sequence: CASSQVPLASTGELFF. DNA of the CDR3: TGCGCCAGCAGCCAAGTGCCCCTAGCGAGCACCGGGGAGCTGTTTTTT. The chain joins TRBV4-1 to TRBJ2-2; tentative D call: TRBD2 (6 bases). This CDR3 has 16 amino acids. Germline loops: CDR1 MGHRA, CDR2 YSYEKL. The germline V and J ends were trimmed by 1 base and 4 bases, with 13 bases remaining between them.

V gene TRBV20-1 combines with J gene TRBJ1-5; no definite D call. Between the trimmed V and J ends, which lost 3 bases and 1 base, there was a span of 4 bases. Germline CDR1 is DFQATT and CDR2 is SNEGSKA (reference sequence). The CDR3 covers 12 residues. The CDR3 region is CSASRSNQPQHF. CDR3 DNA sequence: TGCAGTGCTAGTAGAAGCAATCAGCCCCAGCATTTT.

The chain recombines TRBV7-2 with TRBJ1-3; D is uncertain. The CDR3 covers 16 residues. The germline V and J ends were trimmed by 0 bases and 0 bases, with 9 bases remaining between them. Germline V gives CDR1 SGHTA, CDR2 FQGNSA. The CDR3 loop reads CASSLATAFSGNTIYF. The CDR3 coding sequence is TGTGCCAGCAGCTTAGCGACGGCCTTCTCTGGAAACACCATATATTTT.

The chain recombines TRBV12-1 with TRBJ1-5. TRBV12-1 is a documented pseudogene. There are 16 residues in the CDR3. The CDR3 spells CASSFERDHSNQPQHF. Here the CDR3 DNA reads TGTGCCAGCAGCTTCGAAAGAGATCATAGCAATCAGCCCCAGCATTTT.

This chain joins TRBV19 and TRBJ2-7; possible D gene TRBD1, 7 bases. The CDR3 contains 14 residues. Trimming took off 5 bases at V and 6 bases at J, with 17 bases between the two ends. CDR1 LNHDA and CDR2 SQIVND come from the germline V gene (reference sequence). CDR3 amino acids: CASSPREGGSEQYF. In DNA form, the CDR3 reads TGTGCCAGTAGTCCGCGGGAAGGGGGCTCCGAGCAGTACTTC.

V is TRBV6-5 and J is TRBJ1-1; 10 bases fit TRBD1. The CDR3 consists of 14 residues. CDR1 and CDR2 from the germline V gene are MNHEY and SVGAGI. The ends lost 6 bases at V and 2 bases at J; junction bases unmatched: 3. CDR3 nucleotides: TGTGCCAGCAGACGGGACAGGGGCAACACTGAAGCTTTCTTT. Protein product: CASRRDRGNTEAFF.

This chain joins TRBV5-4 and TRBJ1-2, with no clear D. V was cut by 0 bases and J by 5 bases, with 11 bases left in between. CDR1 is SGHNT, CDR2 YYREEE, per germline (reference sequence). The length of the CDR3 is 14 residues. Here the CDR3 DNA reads TGTGCCAGCAGCTTGGGGCCCTACCTATATGGCTACACCTTC. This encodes CASSLGPYLYGYTF.

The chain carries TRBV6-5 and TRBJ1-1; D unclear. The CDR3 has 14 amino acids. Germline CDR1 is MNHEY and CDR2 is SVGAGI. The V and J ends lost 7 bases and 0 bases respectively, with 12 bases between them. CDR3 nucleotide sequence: TGTGCCAGCACCCTGGCCGAGCTGAACACTGAAGCTTTCTTT. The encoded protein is CASTLAELNTEAFF.

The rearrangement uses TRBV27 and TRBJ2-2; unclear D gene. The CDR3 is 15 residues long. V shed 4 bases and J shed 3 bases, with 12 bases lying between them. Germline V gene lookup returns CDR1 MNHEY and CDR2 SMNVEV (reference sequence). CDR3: CASSSQSPDTGELFF. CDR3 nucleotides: TGTGCCAGCAGTTCCCAAAGCCCCGACACCGGGGAGCTGTTTTTT.

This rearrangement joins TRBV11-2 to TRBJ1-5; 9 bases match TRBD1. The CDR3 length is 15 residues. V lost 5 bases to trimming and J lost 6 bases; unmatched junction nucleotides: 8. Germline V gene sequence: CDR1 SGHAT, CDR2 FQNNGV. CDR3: CASSTALDRGQPQHF. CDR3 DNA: TGTGCCAGCAGCACGGCCCTGGACAGGGGTCAGCCCCAGCATTTT.

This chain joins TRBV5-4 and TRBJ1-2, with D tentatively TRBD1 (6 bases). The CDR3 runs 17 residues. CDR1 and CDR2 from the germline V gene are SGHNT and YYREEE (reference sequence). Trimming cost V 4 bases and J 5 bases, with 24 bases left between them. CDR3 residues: CASSPGTGYLARYGYTF. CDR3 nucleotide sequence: TGTGCCAGCAGCCCTGGTACAGGGTATCTCGCTCGGTATGGCTACACCTTC.

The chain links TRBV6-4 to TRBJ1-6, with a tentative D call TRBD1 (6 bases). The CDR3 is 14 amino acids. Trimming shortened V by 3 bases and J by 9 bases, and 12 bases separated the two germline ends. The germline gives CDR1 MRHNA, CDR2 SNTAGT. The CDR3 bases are TGTGCCAGCAGTGATAACAGGGAGGGTTCACCCCTCCACTTT. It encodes CASSDNREGSPLHF.

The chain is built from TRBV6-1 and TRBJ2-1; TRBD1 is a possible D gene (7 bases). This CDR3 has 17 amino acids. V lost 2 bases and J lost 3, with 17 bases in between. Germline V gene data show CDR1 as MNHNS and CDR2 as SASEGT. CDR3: CASSESLRDRYYNEQFF. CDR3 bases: TGTGCCAGCAGTGAATCGTTGCGGGACAGATACTACAATGAGCAGTTCTTC.

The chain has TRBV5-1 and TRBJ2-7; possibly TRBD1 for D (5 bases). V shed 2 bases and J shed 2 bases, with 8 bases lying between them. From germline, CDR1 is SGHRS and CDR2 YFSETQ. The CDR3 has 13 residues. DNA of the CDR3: TGCGCCAGCAGCTTCACAGGAGCCTACGAGCAGTACTTC. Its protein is CASSFTGAYEQYF.